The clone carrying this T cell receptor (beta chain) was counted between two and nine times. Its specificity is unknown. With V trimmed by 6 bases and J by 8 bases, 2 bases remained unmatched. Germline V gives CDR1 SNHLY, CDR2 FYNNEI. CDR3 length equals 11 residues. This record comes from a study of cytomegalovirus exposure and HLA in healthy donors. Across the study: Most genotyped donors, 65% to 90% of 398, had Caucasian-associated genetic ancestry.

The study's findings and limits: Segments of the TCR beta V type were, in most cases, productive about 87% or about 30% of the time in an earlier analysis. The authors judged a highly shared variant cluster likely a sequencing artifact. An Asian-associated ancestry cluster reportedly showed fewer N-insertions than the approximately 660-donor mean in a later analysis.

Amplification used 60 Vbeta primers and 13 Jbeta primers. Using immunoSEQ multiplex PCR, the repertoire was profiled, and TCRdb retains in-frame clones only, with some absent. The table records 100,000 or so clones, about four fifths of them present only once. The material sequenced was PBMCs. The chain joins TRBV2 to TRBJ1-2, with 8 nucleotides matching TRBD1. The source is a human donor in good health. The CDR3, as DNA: TGTGCCAGCAGAGACAGGGGCGGCTACACCTTC. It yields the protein CASRDRGGYTF.